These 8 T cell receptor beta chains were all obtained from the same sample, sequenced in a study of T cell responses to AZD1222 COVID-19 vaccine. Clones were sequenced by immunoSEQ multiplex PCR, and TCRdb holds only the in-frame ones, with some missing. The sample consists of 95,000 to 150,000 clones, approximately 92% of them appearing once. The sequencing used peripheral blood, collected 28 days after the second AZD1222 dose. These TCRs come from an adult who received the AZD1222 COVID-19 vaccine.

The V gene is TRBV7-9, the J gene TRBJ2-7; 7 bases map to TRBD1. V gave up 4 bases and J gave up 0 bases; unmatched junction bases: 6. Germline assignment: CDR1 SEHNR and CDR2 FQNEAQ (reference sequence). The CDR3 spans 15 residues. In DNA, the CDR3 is TGTGCCAGCAGCTCTGCAGGGGGAAACTCCTACGAGCAGTACTTC. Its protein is CASSSAGGNSYEQYF.

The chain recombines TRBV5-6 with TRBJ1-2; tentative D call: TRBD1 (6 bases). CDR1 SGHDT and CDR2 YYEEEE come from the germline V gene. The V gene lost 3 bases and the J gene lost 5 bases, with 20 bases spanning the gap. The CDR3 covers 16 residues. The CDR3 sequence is CASSYLSRQDLYGYTF. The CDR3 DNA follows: TGTGCCAGCAGCTACCTAAGTCGACAGGATTTATATGGCTACACCTTC.

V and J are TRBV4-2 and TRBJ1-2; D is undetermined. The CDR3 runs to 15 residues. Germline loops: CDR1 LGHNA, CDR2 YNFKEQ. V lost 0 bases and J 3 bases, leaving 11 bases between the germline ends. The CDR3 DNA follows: TGTGCCAGCAGCCAAGATCAAAGGGAAGACTATGGCTACACCTTC. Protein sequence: CASSQDQREDYGYTF.

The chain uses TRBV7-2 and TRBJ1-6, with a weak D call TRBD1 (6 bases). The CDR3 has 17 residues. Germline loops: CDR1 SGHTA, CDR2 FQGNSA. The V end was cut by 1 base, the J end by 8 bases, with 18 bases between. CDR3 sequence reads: CASSLEIRQDLDSPLHF. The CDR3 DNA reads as TGTGCCAGCAGCTTAGAAATCAGACAGGATTTGGATTCACCCCTCCACTTT.

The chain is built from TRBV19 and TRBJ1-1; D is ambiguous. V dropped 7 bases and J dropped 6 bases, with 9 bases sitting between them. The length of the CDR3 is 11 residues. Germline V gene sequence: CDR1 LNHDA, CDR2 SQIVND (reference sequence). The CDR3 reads CASTQNSEAFF. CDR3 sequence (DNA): TGTGCCAGTACCCAAAATTCTGAAGCTTTCTTT.

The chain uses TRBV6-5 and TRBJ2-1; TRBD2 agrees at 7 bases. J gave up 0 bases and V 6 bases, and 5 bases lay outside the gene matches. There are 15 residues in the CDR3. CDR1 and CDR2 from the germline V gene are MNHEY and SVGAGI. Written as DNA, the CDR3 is TGTGCCAGCAGGAAACTAGCGAGCTCCTACAATGAGCAGTTCTTC. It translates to CASRKLASSYNEQFF.

The CDR3 spells CASVKGGTEAFF. CDR3 DNA sequence: TGTGCCAGCGTGAAGGGCGGAACTGAAGCTTTCTTT. The rearrangement links TRBV28 to TRBJ1-1, with unresolved D. The germline V gene has CDR1 MDHEN and CDR2 SYDVKM. The CDR3 extends over 12 amino acids. With 8 bases removed from V and 5 bases from J, the gap between germline ends came to 12 bases.

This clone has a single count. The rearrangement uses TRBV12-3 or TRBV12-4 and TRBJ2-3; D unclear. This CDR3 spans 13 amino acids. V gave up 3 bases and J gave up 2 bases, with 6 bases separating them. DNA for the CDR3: TGTGCCAGCAGTTTGTGGTCCACAGATACGCAGTATTTT. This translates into CASSLWSTDTQYF.